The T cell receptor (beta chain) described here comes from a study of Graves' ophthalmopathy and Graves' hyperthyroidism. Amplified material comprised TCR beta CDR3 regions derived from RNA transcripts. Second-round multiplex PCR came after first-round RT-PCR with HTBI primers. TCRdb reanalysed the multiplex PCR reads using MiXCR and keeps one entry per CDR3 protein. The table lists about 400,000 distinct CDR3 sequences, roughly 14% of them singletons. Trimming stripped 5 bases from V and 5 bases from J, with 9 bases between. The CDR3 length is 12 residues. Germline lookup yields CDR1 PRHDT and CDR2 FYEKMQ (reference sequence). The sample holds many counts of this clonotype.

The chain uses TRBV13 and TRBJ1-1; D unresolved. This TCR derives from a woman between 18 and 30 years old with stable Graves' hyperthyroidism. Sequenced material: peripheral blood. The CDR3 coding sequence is TGTGCCAGCAGCGGAACGGGGACTGAAGCTTTCTTT. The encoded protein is CASSGTGTEAFF.